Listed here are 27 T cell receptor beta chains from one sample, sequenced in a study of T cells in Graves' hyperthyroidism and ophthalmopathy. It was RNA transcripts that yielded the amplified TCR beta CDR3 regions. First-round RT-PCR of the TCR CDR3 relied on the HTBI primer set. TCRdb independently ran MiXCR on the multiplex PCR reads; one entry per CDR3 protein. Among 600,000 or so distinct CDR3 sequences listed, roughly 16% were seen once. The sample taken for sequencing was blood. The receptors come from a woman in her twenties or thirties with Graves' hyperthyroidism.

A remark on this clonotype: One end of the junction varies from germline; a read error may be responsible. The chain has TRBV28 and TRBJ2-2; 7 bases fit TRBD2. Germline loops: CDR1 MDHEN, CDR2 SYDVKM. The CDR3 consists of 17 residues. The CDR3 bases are TGTGCCAGCAGTTTAAGCACTAGGGGAGGGAACAGCGGGGAGCTGTTTTTT. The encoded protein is CASSLSTRGGNSGELFF.

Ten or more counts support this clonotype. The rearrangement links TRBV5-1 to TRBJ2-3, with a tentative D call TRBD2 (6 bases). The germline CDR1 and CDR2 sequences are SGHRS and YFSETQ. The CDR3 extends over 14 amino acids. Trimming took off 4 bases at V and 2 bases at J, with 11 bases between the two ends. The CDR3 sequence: CASSRRGTTDTQYF. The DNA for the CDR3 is TGCGCCAGCAGCCGGCGGGGCACCACAGATACGCAGTATTTT.

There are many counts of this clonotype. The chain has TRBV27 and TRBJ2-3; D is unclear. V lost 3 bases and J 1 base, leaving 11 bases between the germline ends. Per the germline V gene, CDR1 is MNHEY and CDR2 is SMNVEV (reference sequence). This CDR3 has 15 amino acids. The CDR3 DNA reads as TGTGCCAGCAGTTTCTTCTTGAGCCGCACAGATACGCAGTATTTT. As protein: CASSFFLSRTDTQYF.

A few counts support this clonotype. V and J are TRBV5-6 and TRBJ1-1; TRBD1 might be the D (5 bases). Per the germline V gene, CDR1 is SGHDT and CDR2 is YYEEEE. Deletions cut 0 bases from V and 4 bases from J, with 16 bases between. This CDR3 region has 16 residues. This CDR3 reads CASSLVSGVGGTEAFF. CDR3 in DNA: TGTGCCAGCAGCTTGGTGTCGGGGGTAGGAGGCACTGAAGCTTTCTTT.

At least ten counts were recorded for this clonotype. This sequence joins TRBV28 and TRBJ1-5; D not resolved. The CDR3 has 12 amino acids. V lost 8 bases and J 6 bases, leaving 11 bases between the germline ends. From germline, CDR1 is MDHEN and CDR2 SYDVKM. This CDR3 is CASGPPSQPQHF. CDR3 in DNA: TGTGCCAGCGGGCCCCCCAGTCAGCCCCAGCATTTT.

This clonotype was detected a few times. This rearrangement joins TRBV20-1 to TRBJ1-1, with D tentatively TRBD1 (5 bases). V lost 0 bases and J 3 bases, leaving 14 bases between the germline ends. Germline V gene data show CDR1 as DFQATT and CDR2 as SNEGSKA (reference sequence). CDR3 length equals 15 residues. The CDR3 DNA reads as TGCAGTGCTAGAGATATTGGAATGGGGGACACTGAAGCTTTCTTT. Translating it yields CSARDIGMGDTEAFF.

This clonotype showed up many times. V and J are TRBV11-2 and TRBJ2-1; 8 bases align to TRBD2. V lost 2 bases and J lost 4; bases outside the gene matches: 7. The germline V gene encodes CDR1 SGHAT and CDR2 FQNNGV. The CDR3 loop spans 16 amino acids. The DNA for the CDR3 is TGTGCCAGCAGCTTAATCTCTAGCGGGTGGTACAATGAGCAGTTCTTC. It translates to CASSLISSGWYNEQFF.

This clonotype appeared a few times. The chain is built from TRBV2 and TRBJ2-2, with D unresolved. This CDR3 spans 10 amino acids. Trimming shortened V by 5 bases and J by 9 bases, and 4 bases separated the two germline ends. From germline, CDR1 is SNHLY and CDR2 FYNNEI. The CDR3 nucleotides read TGTGCCAGCAGTAACTGGGAGCTGTTTTTT. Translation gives CASSNWELFF.

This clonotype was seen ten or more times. This CDR3 reads CASSPWSPDTQYF. The CDR3 DNA reads TGTGCCAGCAGCCCCTGGTCCCCGGATACGCAGTATTTT. V and J are TRBV7-9 and TRBJ2-3; no reliable D call. The CDR3 is 13 amino acids. Germline values: CDR1 SEHNR, CDR2 FQNEAQ (reference sequence). V shed 5 bases and J shed 6 bases, with 12 bases lying between them.

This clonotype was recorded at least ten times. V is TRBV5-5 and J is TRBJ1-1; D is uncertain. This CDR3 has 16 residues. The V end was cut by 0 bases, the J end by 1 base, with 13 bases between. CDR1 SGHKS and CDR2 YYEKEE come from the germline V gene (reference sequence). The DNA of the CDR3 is TGTGCCAGCAGCTTGGCCGGAGGAAGGGCGAACACTGAAGCTTTCTTT. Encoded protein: CASSLAGGRANTEAFF. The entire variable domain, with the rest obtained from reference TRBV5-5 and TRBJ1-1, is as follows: DAGVTQSPTHLIKTRGQQVTLRCSPISGHKSVSWYQQVLGQGPQFIFQYYEKEERGRGNFPDRFSARQFPNYSSELNVNALLLGDSALYLCASSLAGGRANTEAFFGQGTRLTVV.

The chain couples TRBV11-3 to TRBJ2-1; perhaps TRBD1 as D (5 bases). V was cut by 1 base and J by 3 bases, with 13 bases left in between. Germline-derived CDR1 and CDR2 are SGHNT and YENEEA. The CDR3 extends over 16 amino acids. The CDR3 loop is CASSLGKGNYYNEQFF. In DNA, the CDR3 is TGTGCCAGCAGCTTAGGCAAGGGGAATTACTACAATGAGCAGTTCTTC.

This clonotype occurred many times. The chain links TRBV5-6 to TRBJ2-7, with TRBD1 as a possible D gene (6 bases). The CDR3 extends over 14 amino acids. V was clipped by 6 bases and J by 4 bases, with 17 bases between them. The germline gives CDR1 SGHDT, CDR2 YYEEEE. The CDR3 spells CASNSRGRRYEQYF. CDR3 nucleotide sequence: TGTGCCAGCAATTCCAGGGGTCGAAGATACGAGCAGTACTTC.

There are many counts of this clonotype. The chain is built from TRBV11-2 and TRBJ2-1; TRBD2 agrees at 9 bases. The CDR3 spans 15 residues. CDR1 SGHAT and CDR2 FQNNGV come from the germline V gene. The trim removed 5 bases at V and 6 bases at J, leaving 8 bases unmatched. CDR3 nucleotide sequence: TGTGCCAGCAGCCTTACTGGCGGGAGGGTCAATGAGCAGTTCTTC. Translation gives CASSLTGGRVNEQFF.

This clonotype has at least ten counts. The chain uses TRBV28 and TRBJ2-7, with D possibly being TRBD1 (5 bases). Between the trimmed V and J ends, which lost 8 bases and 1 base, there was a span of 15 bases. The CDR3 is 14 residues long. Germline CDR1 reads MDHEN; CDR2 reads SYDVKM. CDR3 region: CASSETRASYEQYF. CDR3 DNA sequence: TGTGCCAGCTCCGAAACCAGGGCGTCCTACGAGCAGTACTTC.

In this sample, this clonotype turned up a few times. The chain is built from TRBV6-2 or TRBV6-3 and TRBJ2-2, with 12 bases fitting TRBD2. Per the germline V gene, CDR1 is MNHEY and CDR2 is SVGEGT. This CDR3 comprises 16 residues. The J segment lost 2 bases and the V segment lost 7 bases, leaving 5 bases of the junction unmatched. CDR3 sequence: CASKASGRANTGELFF. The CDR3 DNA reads TGTGCCAGCAAGGCTAGCGGGAGGGCCAACACCGGGGAGCTGTTTTTT.

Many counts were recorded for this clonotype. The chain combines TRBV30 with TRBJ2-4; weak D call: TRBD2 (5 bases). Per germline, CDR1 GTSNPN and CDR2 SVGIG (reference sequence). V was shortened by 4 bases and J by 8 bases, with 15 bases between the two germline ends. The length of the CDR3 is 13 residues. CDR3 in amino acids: CAWTSGRGYIQYF. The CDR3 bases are TGTGCCTGGACCTCAGGACGAGGGTACATTCAGTACTTC.

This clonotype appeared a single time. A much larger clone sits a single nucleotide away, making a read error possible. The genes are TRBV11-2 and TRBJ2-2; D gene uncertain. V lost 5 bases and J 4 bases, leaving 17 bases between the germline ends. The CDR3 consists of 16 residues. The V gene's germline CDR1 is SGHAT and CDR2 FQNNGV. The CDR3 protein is CASSLSWEVLTGELFF. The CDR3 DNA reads TGTGCCAGCAGCCTTTCGTGGGAAGTCCTCACCGGGGAGCTGTTTTTT.

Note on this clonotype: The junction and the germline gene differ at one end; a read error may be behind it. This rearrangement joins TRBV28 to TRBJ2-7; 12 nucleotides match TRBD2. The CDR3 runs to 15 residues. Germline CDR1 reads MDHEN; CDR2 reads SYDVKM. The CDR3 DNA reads TGTGCCAGCAAGACTAGCGGGAGTGAGGTGGTCGAGCAGCACTTC. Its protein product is CASKTSGSEVVEQHF.

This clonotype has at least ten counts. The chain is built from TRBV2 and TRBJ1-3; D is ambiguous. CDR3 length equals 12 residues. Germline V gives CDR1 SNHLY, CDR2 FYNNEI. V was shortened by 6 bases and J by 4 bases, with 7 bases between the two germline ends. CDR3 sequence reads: CASRGDGNTIYF. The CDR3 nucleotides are TGTGCCAGCAGGGGTGACGGAAACACCATATATTTT.

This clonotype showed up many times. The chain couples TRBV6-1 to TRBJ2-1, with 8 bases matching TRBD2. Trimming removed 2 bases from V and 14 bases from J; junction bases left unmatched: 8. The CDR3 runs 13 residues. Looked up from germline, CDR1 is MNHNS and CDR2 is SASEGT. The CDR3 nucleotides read TGTGCCAGCAGTGAATATGGGGAGACTAGCGAGTTCTTC. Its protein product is CASSEYGETSEFF.

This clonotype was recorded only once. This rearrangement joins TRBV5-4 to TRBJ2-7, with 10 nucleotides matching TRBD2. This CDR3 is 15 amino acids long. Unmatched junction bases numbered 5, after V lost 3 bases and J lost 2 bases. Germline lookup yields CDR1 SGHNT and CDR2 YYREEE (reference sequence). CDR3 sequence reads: CASSWGTSVPYEQYF. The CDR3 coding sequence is TGTGCCAGCAGCTGGGGGACTAGCGTACCCTACGAGCAGTACTTC.

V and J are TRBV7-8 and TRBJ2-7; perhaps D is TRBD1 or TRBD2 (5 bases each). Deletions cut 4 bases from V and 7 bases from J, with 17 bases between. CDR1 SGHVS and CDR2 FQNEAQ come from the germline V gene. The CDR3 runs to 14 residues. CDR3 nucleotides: TGTGCCAGCAGCTACCCCAGGGACGGTCCTGAGCAGTACTTC. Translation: CASSYPRDGPEQYF.

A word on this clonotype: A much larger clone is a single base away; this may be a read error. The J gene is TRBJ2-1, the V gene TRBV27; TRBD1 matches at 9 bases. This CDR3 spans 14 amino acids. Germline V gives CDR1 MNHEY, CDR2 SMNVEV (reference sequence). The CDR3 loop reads CASSFTGGYDEQFF. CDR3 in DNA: TGTGCCAGCAGTTTCACAGGGGGCTACGATGAGCAGTTCTTC.

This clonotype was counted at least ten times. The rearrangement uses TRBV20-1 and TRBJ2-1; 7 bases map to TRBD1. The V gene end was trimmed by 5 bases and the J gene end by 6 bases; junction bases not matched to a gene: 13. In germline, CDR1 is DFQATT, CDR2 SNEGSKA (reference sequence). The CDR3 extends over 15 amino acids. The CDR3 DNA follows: TGCAGTGCTCGACGGGCCGAGGGGGCCGGCAATGAGCAGTTCTTC. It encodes CSARRAEGAGNEQFF.

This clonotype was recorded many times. CDR3 in DNA: TGTGCCAGCAGTTTGGGAAGCGGGGCTCTTTCGTACGAGCAGTACTTC. This codes for CASSLGSGALSYEQYF. The chain employs TRBV27 and TRBJ2-7; 7 bases are a match to TRBD2. The CDR3 length is 16 residues. V dropped 3 bases and J dropped 4; count of bases not matched to a gene: 12. CDR1 MNHEY and CDR2 SMNVEV come from the germline V gene (reference sequence).

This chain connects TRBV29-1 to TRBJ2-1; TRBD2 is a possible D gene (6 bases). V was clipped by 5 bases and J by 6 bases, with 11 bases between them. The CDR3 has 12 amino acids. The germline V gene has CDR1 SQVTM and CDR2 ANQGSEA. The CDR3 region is CSVYSGGNEQFF. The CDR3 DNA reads TGCAGCGTTTATTCCGGGGGCAATGAGCAGTTCTTC.

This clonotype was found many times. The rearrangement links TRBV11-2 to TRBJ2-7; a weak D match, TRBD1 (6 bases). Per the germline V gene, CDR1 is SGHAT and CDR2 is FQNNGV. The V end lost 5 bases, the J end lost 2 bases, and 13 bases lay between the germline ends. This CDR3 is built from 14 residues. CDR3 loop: CASSQTGHPYEQYF. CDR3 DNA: TGTGCCAGCAGCCAAACGGGACACCCCTACGAGCAGTACTTC.